These T cell receptor beta chains were read from a single sample in a study of metastatic and nonmetastatic thyroid tumors. TCRdb reassembled clones from the PCR reads with MiXCR. The table includes tens of thousands of clones, approximately 25% detected once. Sequenced input: tumor tissue. These receptors came from a female donor with papillary thyroid cancer or a benign thyroid nodule (not recorded which). Some clones in this sample may be carry-over from other donors' samples. Both conserved end residues are part of each CDR3. A D gene is named only where the DNA matches it firmly. Clone size is stated in some rows and not others, as once, few, many or a class when expanded.

TRBJ2-7,TRBD1,-,TRBV5-1,TGCGCCAGCAGTCCGGGACAGGGGTTCAACGAGCAGTACTTC,CASSPGQGFNEQYF
TRBJ1-2,-,few,TRBV20-1,TGCAGTGCTAGAGCGTCCGGCAGGGAGAAGAGTGGCTACACCTTC,CSARASGREKSGYTF
TRBJ2-2,-,many,TRBV6-1,TGTGCCAGCAGTCTACAGGGTACCACCGGGGAGCTGTTTTTT,CASSLQGTTGELFF
TRBJ1-6,TRBD1,many,TRBV28,TGTGCCAGCAGTTCGGGACAGGGAGACAATTCACCCCTCCACTTT,CASSSGQGDNSPLHF
TRBJ1-1,-,few,TRBV6-1,TGTGCCAGCAGTGAACTGGGTGGCGACACTGAAGCTTTCTTT,CASSELGGDTEAFF
TRBJ2-3,-,-,TRBV12-3/TRBV12-4,TGTGCCAGCATAGGCGGGGCCGTGGATACTCAGTATTTT,CASIGGAVDTQYF
TRBJ1-1,-,-,TRBV6-5,TGTGCCAGCAGTTACCCAACACAGGGTTGGATGAACACTGAAGCTTTCTTT,CASSYPTQGWMNTEAFF
TRBJ2-2,-,many,TRBV11-1,TGTGCCAGCAGCCTTAATTCAGGGGGGGCCACCGGGGAGCTGTTTTTT,CASSLNSGGATGELFF
TRBJ1-6,-,-,TRBV6-1,TGTGCCAGCAGTGATTCAAAGGTGCGGGGGAATTCACCCCTCCACTTT,CASSDSKVRGNSPLHF
TRBJ2-6,-,few,TRBV19,TGTGCCAGTAGAACAGGGTCTGGGGCCAACGTCCTGACTTTC,CASRTGSGANVLTF
TRBJ1-5,-,-,TRBV28,TGTGCCAGCAGTTTCGGGGGGCCGGAGCATTTT,CASSFGGPEHF
TRBJ2-7,TRBD1,few,TRBV6-2/TRBV6-3,TGTGCCATCAGGGTTTCCGGTACAGGGGCCCGCGAGCAGTACTTC,CAIRVSGTGAREQYF
TRBJ1-3,TRBD1,-,TRBV6-1,TGTGCCAGCAGACCACGAACAGGGGGCTCTGGAAACACCATATATTTT,CASRPRTGGSGNTIYF
TRBJ2-2,TRBD2,-,TRBV6-4,TGTGCCAGCAGTGACTCGCGGGAGGGCACCGTTGAGCTGTTTTTT,CASSDSREGTVELFF
TRBJ2-7,-,once,TRBV11-3,TGTGCCAGCAGCTTACTCGGGACATTCGGGACCGAGCAGTACTTC,CASSLLGTFGTEQYF
TRBJ1-1,-,few,TRBV6-5,TGTGCCAGCAGTTACTCGACCAGTAGCCTCCCCACTTTCTTT,CASSYSTSSLPTFF
TRBJ2-3,TRBD2,-,TRBV20-1,TGCAGTGCTAGTTTAGTAGCGGGAGTGGAAGATACGCAGTATTTT,CSASLVAGVEDTQYF
TRBJ1-3,-,many,TRBV6-1,TGTGCCAGCAGTGAAGGGGGAGGCCTCTCTGGAAACACCATATATTTT,CASSEGGGLSGNTIYF
TRBJ1-2,TRBD1,-,TRBV5-1,TGCGCCAGCAGCAATATAAAGGGGGCAGACTATGGCTACACCTTC,CASSNIKGADYGYTF
TRBJ2-3,TRBD1,many,TRBV12-3/TRBV12-4,TGTGCCAGCAGAACAGGGGGGTTCGATACGCAGTATTTT,CASRTGGFDTQYF
TRBJ2-7,TRBD2,-,TRBV5-6,TGTGCCAGCAGCGGGGGGGAGGAGCAGTACTTC,CASSGGEEQYF
TRBJ2-7,TRBD2,-,TRBV6-5,TGTGCCAGCAGTTACACTAGCGGAGCCTACGAGCAGTACTTC,CASSYTSGAYEQYF
TRBJ2-1,-,medium-sized,TRBV6-1,TGTGCCAGCAGTGACCGGGATTTCTCCTACAATGAGCAGTTCTTC,CASSDRDFSYNEQFF
TRBJ2-1,-,many,TRBV11-3,TGTGCCAGCAGCCGAAGGGGGGGGGGCCTGGAAGAGCAGTTCTTC,CASSRRGGGLEEQFF
TRBJ1-4,-,few,TRBV2,TGTGCCAGCAGTGAAGGGTTGGGGGCAGGTGAAAAACTGTTTTTT,CASSEGLGAGEKLFF
TRBJ1-2,-,many,TRBV28,TGTGCCAGCAGCCTCGACGGAACCGCTTATGGCTACACCTTC,CASSLDGTAYGYTF
TRBJ1-1,-,many,TRBV10-1,TGCGCCAGCAGTGAAGGGGTTTACGGGGAAGCTTTCTTT,CASSEGVYGEAFF
TRBJ2-7,TRBD1,-,TRBV13,TGTGCCAGCAGCTTAGCTAGTACAGGGGGTTTCGAGCAGTACTTC,CASSLASTGGFEQYF
TRBJ2-4,-,many,TRBV7-9,TGTGCCAGCACCGGGGTGGTAGCCAAAAACATTCAGTACTTC,CASTGVVAKNIQYF
TRBJ1-5,-,many,TRBV5-6,TGTGCCAGCAGCTTGGGGTGGGGGGAAAATCAGCCCCAGCATTTT,CASSLGWGENQPQHF
TRBJ2-5,-,many,TRBV20-1,TGCAGTGCTAGAGCAGGGGCAGGAGAGACCCAGTACTTC,CSARAGAGETQYF
TRBJ2-7,-,-,TRBV5-5,TGTGCCAGCATACCTGGGGGAGGATCCTACGAGCAGTACTTC,CASIPGGGSYEQYF
TRBJ1-4,TRBD1,many,TRBV5-4,TGTGCCAGCAGCCCGAACAGGGGTATAAATGAAAAACTGTTTTTT,CASSPNRGINEKLFF
TRBJ1-2,-,-,TRBV5-1,TGCGCCAGCAGCTTGTGGGGAAACCTCCAACGTGGCTATGGCTACACCTTC,CASSLWGNLQRGYGYTF
TRBJ2-3,TRBD2,many,TRBV27,TGTGCCAGCAGTTTACCCCGTCTAGCGGACCACACAGATACGCAGTATTTT,CASSLPRLADHTDTQYF